The 6 T cell receptor beta chains below were found in one sample sequenced in a study of T cell responses to AZD1222 COVID-19 vaccine. Clones were sequenced by immunoSEQ multiplex PCR, and TCRdb holds only the in-frame ones, with some missing. This table holds fewer than 110,000 clones, 87% found once. The starting material was peripheral blood, obtained 28 days after the second AZD1222 dose. The receptors were sampled from an adult who received the AZD1222 COVID-19 vaccine.

The V and J genes are TRBV19 and TRBJ2-1; D possibly corresponds to TRBD2 (6 bases). Trimming left V 1 base short and J 2 bases short, with 12 bases between. Germline CDR1 is LNHDA and CDR2 is SQIVND (reference sequence). The CDR3 is 16 residues long. CDR3: CASSIGGSGAYNEQFF. CDR3 DNA sequence: TGTGCCAGTAGTATAGGGGGTAGCGGCGCCTACAATGAGCAGTTCTTC. Using reference TRBV19 and TRBJ2-1 for the parts outside the CDR3, the full variable domain is DGGITQSPKYLFRKEGQNVTLSCEQNLNHDAMYWYRQDPGQGLRLIYYSQIVNDFQKGDIAEGYSVSREKKESFPLTVTSAQKNPTAFYLCASSIGGSGAYNEQFFGPGTRLTVL.

This clone was observed a single time. The chain recombines TRBV7-2 with TRBJ2-3; D is uncertain. Germline lookup yields CDR1 SGHTA and CDR2 FQGNSA. V lost 0 bases, J lost 14 bases, and 18 bases lay in between. The CDR3 is made up of 14 amino acids. The CDR3 spells CASSLAVSSLPPYF. The CDR3 nucleotides read TGTGCCAGCAGCTTAGCGGTTTCTTCCCTCCCACCGTATTTT.

The CDR3 protein is CATLQGYEQYF. CDR3 nucleotide sequence: TGTGCCACCTTACAGGGATACGAGCAGTACTTC. V is TRBV27 and J is TRBJ2-7; possible D gene TRBD1, 6 bases. CDR1 and CDR2 (germline): MNHEY, SMNVEV (reference sequence). The V gene lost 10 bases and the J gene lost 4 bases, with 11 bases spanning the gap. This CDR3 contains 11 residues.

This chain links TRBV27 with TRBJ2-2, with 7 bases lining up with TRBD1. The trim removed 3 bases at V and 3 bases at J, leaving 1 base unmatched. The CDR3 length is 14 residues. Germline V lookup: CDR1 MNHEY, CDR2 SMNVEV (reference sequence). The CDR3 nucleotides are TGTGCCAGCAGTTTTGGGACAGACACCGGGGAGCTGTTTTTT. It codes for CASSFGTDTGELFF.

The chain is built from TRBV7-9 and TRBJ1-1; D remains ambiguous. CDR3 size: 13 residues. From germline, CDR1 is SEHNR and CDR2 FQNEAQ (reference sequence). With 3 bases removed from V and 5 bases from J, the gap between germline ends came to 10 bases. As DNA, the CDR3 is TGTGCCAGCAGCTTCCTCAGTGGGACTGAAGCTTTCTTT. Residues: CASSFLSGTEAFF.

The V call is TRBV12-3 or TRBV12-4, the J call TRBJ2-7; D gene unclear. V gave up 5 bases and J gave up 5 bases, with 10 bases separating them. This CDR3 is 12 amino acids long. Written as DNA, the CDR3 is TGTGCCAGCAGTCGAGCCATTGACGAGCAGTACTTC. Encoded protein: CASSRAIDEQYF.